This entry features one T cell receptor beta chain sequence. The source of the sample is a study of blood T cell repertoires in COVID-19. Study-level information: Acute and convalescent COVID-19 specimens originated in the United States, Italy and Spain. PBMCs, B-cell-depleted T cells, or T cells were the source of the cDNA or gDNA that made up the material.

V lost 3 bases and J lost 6; bases outside the gene matches: 5. In germline, CDR1 is MGHRA, CDR2 YSYEKL. The CDR3 is 15 amino acids. Authors' processing steps: Amplification with reference gene primers provided the estimates of nucleated cell counts. Data came from immunoSEQ multiplex PCR; TCRdb stores just in-frame clones and leaves some out. V and J calls and clone size are as listed in that table; D and trimming were resolved from the DNA. The sample lists fewer than 350,000 clones; approximately 84% were seen once. The rearrangement joins TRBV4-1 to TRBJ2-1; TRBD2 aligns across 10 bases. The clonotype was recovered from a woman aged 25 to 45 who had recovered from COVID-19. Sequenced material: peripheral blood. As DNA, the CDR3 is TGCGCCAGCAGCCACCTAGCGGGAGCGGGCAATGAGCAGTTCTTC. It specifies CASSHLAGAGNEQFF.